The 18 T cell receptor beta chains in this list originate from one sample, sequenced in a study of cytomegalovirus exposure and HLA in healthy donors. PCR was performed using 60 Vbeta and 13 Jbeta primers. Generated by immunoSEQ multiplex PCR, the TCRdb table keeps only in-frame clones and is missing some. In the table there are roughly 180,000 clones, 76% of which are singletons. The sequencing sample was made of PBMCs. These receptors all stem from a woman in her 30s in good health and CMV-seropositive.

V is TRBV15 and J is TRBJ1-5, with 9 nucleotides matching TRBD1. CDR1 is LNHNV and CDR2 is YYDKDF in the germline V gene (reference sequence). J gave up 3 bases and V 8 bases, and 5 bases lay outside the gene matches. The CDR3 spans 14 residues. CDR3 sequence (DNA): TGTGCCACCCGAGGGACAGGGAACAATCAGCCCCAGCATTTT. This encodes CATRGTGNNQPQHF. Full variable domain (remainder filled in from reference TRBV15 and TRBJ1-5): DAMVIQNPRYQVTQFGKPVTLSCSQTLNHNVMYWYQQKSSQAPKLLFHYYDKDFNNEADTPDNFQSRRPNTSFCFLDIRSPGLGDTAMYLCATRGTGNNQPQHFGDGTRLSIL.

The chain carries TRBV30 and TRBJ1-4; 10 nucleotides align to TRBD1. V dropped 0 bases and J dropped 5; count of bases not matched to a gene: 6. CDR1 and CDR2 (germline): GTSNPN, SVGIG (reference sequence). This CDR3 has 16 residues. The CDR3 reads CAWSVRETGGNEKLFF. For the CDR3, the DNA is TGTGCCTGGAGTGTACGTGAGACAGGGGGCAATGAAAAACTGTTTTTT.

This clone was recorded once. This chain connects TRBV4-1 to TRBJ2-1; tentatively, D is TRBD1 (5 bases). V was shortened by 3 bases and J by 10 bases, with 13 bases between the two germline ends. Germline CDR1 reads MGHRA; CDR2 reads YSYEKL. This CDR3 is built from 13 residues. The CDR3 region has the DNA TGCGCCAGCAGCCATAACAGGCGTGAAGAGCAGTTCTTC. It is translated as CASSHNRREEQFF.

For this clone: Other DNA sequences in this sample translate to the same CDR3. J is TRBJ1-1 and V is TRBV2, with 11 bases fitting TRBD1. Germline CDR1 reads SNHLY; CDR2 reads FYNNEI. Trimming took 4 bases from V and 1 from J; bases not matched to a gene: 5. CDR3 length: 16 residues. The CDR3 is CASSVGTGGQNTEAFF. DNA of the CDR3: TGTGCCAGCAGTGTAGGGACAGGGGGTCAGAACACTGAAGCTTTCTTT. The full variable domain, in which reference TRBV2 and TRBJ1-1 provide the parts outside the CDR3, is EPEVTQTPSHQVTQMGQEVILRCVPISNHLYFYWYRQILGQKVEFLVSFYNNEISEKSEIFDDQFSVERPDGSNFTLKIRSTKLEDSAMYFCASSVGTGGQNTEAFFGQGTRLTVV.

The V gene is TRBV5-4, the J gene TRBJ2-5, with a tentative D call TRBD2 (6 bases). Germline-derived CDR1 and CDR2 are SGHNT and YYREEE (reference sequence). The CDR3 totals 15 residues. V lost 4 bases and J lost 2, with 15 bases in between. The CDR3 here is CASSRRGEGQETQYF. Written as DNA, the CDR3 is TGTGCCAGCAGCCGGCGGGGCGAAGGGCAAGAGACCCAGTACTTC. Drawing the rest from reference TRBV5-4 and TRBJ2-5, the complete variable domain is ETGVTQSPTHLIKTRGQQVTLRCSSQSGHNTVSWYQQALGQGPQFIFQYYREEENGRGNFPPRFSGLQFPNYSSELNVNALELDDSALYLCASSRRGEGQETQYFGPGTRLLVL.

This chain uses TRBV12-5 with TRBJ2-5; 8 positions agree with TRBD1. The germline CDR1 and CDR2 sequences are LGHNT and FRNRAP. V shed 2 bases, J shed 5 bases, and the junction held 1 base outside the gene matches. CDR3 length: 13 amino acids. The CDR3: CASGLQGAETQYF. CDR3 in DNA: TGTGCTAGTGGTTTGCAGGGGGCCGAGACCCAGTACTTC.

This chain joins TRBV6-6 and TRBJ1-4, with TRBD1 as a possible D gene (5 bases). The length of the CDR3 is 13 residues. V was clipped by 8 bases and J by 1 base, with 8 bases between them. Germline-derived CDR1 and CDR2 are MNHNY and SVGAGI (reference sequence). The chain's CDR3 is CASCGGTNEKLFF. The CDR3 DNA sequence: TGTGCCAGCTGCGGGGGAACTAATGAAAAACTGTTTTTT.

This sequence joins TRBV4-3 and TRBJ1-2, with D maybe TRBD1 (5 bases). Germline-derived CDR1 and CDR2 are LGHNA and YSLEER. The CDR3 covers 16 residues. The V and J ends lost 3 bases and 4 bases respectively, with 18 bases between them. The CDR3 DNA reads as TGCGCCAGCAGCCACTCCCCAGGACACTCGCTCTATGGCTACACCTTC. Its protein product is CASSHSPGHSLYGYTF.

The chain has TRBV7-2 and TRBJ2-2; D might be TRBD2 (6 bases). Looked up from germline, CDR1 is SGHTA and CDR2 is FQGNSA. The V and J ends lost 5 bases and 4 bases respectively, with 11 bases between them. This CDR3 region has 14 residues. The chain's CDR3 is CASSRAGSTGELFF. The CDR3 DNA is TGTGCCAGCAGCCGCGCCGGGAGCACCGGGGAGCTGTTTTTT.

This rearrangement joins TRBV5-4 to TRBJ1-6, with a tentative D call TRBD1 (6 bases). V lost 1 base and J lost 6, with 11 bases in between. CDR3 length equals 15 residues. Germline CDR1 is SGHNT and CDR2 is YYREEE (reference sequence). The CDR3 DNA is TGTGCCAGCAGCTTGCCGCAGGGGCCTAATTCACCCCTCCACTTT. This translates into CASSLPQGPNSPLHF.

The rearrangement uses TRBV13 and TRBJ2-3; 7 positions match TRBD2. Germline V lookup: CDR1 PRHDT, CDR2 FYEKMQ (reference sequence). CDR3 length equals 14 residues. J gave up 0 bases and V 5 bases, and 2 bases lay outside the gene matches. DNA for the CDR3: TGTGCCAGCAGCCCTAGCGGTAGCACAGATACGCAGTATTTT. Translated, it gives CASSPSGSTDTQYF.

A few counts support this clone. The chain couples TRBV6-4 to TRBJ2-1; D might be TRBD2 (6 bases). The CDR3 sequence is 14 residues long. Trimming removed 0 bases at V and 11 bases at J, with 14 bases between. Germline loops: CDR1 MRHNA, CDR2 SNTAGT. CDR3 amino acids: CASSDSAGRPQQFF. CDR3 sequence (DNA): TGTGCCAGCAGTGACTCGGCGGGGCGCCCTCAGCAGTTCTTC.

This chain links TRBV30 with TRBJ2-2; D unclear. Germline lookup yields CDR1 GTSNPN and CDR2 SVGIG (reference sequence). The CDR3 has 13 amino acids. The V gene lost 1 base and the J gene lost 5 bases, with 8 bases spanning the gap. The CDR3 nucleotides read TGTGCCTGGAGTGGGTTCCTAACCGGGGAGCTGTTTTTT. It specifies CAWSGFLTGELFF. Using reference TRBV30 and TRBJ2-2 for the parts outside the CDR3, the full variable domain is SQTIHQWPATLVQPVGSPLSLECTVEGTSNPNLYWYRQAAGRGLQLLFYSVGIGQISSEVPQNLSASRPQDRQFILSSKKLLLSDSGFYLCAWSGFLTGELFFGEGSRLTVL.

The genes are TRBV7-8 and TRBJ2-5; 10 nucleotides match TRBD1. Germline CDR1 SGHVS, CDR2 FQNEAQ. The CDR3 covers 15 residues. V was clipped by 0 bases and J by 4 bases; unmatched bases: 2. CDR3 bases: TGTGCCAGCAGCTTAGCGGGACAGGGGTCAGAGACCCAGTACTTC. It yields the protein CASSLAGQGSETQYF. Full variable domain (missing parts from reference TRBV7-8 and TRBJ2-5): GAGVSQSPRYKVAKRGQDVALRCDPISGHVSLFWYQQALGQGPEFLTYFQNEAQLDKSGLPSDRFFAERPEGSVSTLKIQRTQQEDSAVYLCASSLAGQGSETQYFGPGTRLLVL.

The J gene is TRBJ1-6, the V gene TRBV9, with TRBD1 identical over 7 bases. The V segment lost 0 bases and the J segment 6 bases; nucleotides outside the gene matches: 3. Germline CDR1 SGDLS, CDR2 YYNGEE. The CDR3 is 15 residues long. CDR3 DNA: TGTGCCAGCAGCGTAGGAGACAGGGCTAATTCACCCCTCCACTTT. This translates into CASSVGDRANSPLHF.

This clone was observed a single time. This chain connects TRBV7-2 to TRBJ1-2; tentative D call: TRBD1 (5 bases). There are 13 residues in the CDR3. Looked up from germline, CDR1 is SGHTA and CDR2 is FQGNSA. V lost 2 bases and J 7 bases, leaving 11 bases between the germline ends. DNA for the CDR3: TGTGCCAGCAGCTTACCGGGGGTTGGTGGCTACACCTTC. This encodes CASSLPGVGGYTF.

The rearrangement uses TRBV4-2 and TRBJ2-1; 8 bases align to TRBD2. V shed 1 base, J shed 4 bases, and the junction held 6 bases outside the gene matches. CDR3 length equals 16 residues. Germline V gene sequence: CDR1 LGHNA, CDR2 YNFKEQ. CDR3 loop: CASSQGAGGRYNEQFF. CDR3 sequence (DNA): TGTGCCAGCAGCCAAGGTGCGGGGGGCCGTTACAATGAGCAGTTCTTC.

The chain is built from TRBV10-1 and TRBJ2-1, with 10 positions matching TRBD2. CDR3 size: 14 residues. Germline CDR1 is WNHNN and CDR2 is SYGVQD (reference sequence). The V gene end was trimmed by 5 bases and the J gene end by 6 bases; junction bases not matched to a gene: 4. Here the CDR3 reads CASSRAGGINEQFF. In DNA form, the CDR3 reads TGCGCCAGCAGTCGAGCGGGGGGGATCAATGAGCAGTTCTTC.